These 14 T cell receptor beta chains were sequenced from one sample in a study of cytomegalovirus exposure and HLA in healthy donors. PCR employed 60 Vbeta and 13 Jbeta primers. Profiled with immunoSEQ multiplex PCR; TCRdb holds only in-frame clones, not every one. The sample comprises 150,000 to 200,000 clones, just under 85% of which are singletons, and 4.5% to 5.5% rests with the top ten. Sequencing was done on a sample of PBMCs. These receptors all come from a girl aged 10-17 years in good health and CMV-seropositive.

V is TRBV7-9 and J is TRBJ2-1; a weak D match, TRBD2 (7 bases). The germline gives CDR1 SEHNR, CDR2 FQNEAQ (reference sequence). V lost 4 bases, J lost 7 bases, and 23 bases lay in between. The CDR3 is 17 amino acids. The CDR3 loop reads CASSSLSGALGGNEQFF. The CDR3 nucleotides read TGTGCCAGCAGCTCCCTTTCGGGGGCCTTGGGAGGGAATGAGCAGTTCTTC.

The chain uses TRBV1 and TRBJ1-2. TRBV1 is termed a pseudogene. CDR3 length: 14 residues. In DNA form, the CDR3 reads TGCACCAGCAGCCGACGGAAGCGGAGCTATGGCTACACCTTC. This gives the protein CTSSRRKRSYGYTF.

The CDR3 DNA follows: TGTGCCAGCAGTGAGGACGGGGTGTTCGGCTACGAGCAGTACTTC. It codes for CASSEDGVFGYEQYF. The rearrangement uses TRBV2 and TRBJ2-5; D perhaps matches TRBD2 (5 bases). The J call may be incorrect, as the DNA end agrees better with TRBJ2-7. The CDR3 sequence is 15 residues long. Per germline, CDR1 SNHLY and CDR2 FYNNEI.

The V gene is TRBV9, the J gene TRBJ2-7, with TRBD2 matching 10 bases. Per germline, CDR1 SGDLS and CDR2 YYNGEE. V shed 0 bases, J shed 12 bases, and the junction held 3 bases outside the gene matches. The CDR3 has 12 amino acids. CDR3 coding DNA: TGTGCCAGCAGCGTAGGTAGCGGGGGGTTGTACTTC. Encoded protein: CASSVGSGGLYF. The entire variable domain, with the rest obtained from reference TRBV9 and TRBJ2-7, is as follows: DSGVTQTPKHLITATGQRVTLRCSPRSGDLSVYWYQQSLDQGLQFLIQYYNGEERAKGNILERFSAQQFPDLHSELNLSSLELGDSALYFCASSVGSGGLYFGPGTRLTVT.

The chain joins TRBV2 to TRBJ1-1, with D maybe TRBD1 (6 bases). Germline-derived CDR1 and CDR2 are SNHLY and FYNNEI. This CDR3 is 14 amino acids long. Trimming left V 4 bases short and J 1 base short, with 10 bases between. CDR3: CASSGLTGNTEAFF. CDR3 in DNA: TGTGCCAGCAGTGGCCTGACAGGGAACACTGAAGCTTTCTTT.

The V call is TRBV6-6, the J call TRBJ1-1, with D possibly TRBD1 on 6 matching bases. The CDR3 extends over 11 amino acids. The V gene lost 8 bases and the J gene lost 5 bases, with 9 bases spanning the gap. Germline-derived CDR1 and CDR2 are MNHNY and SVGAGI (reference sequence). CDR3 in DNA: TGTGCCAGCCTCGGACAGACTGAAGCTTTCTTT. The encoded protein is CASLGQTEAFF.

The chain uses TRBV7-9 and TRBJ2-3, with a weak D call TRBD2 (6 bases). This CDR3 is 16 amino acids long. Trimming took 1 base from V and 0 from J, leaving 11 bases between them. Germline V gives CDR1 SEHNR, CDR2 FQNEAQ (reference sequence). CDR3 region: CASSLGAGSSTDTQYF. The CDR3 DNA is TGTGCCAGCAGCTTAGGGGCGGGGAGTAGCACAGATACGCAGTATTTT.

This chain connects TRBV5-5 to TRBJ2-2; TRBD2 aligns across 7 bases. The CDR3 has 13 residues. V lost 4 bases and J lost 6; bases outside the gene matches: 3. The V gene's germline CDR1 is SGHKS and CDR2 YYEKEE (reference sequence). This chain's CDR3 is CASSRAGAGELFF. In DNA form, the CDR3 reads TGTGCCAGCAGCCGGGCGGGAGCCGGGGAGCTGTTTTTT.

The chain is built from TRBV10-1 and TRBJ2-7; TRBD1 might be the D (5 bases). In germline, CDR1 is WNHNN, CDR2 SYGVQD (reference sequence). There are 15 residues in the CDR3. The V gene lost 1 base and the J gene lost 0 bases, with 10 bases spanning the gap. The DNA of the CDR3 is TGCGCCAGCAGTGAGTTCGCAGGGCCCTCCTACGAGCAGTACTTC. Translated: CASSEFAGPSYEQYF.

The J gene is TRBJ1-2, the V gene TRBV30; the D gene is possibly TRBD1 (5 bases). V lost 8 bases and J lost 5, with 18 bases in between. Germline lookup yields CDR1 GTSNPN and CDR2 SVGIG (reference sequence). CDR3 length equals 13 residues. This chain's CDR3 is CALETRRGYGYTF. DNA of the CDR3: TGTGCCCTGGAAACTCGGCGGGGGTATGGCTACACCTTC.

The genes are TRBV11-3 and TRBJ1-2; D is undetermined. CDR3 length: 11 amino acids. Germline V gene lookup returns CDR1 SGHNT and CDR2 YENEEA. V lost 10 bases and J lost 3, with 9 bases in between. The CDR3 reads CATKSDYGYTF. CDR3 in DNA: TGTGCCACCAAGTCAGACTATGGCTACACCTTC.

The V gene is TRBV5-4, the J gene TRBJ2-1, with D tentatively TRBD1 (5 bases). CDR1 is SGHNT, CDR2 YYREEE, per germline (reference sequence). Deletions cut 3 bases from V and 8 bases from J, with 12 bases between. This CDR3 region has 13 residues. The CDR3 is CASSWATVHEQFF. For the CDR3, the DNA is TGTGCCAGCAGCTGGGCGACAGTCCATGAGCAGTTCTTC.

This chain joins TRBV19 and TRBJ1-1; TRBD1 might be the D (6 bases). The germline CDR1 and CDR2 sequences are LNHDA and SQIVND (reference sequence). This CDR3 contains 15 residues. Trimming stripped 7 bases from V and 1 base from J, with 16 bases between. The CDR3 loop reads CASNLRDKWNTEAFF. Here the CDR3 DNA reads TGTGCCAGTAACTTGAGGGACAAATGGAACACTGAAGCTTTCTTT. Drawing the rest from reference TRBV19 and TRBJ1-1, the complete variable domain is DGGITQSPKYLFRKEGQNVTLSCEQNLNHDAMYWYRQDPGQGLRLIYYSQIVNDFQKGDIAEGYSVSREKKESFPLTVTSAQKNPTAFYLCASNLRDKWNTEAFFGQGTRLTVV.

This clone showed up just once. This rearrangement joins TRBV9 to TRBJ2-3, with a tentative D call TRBD2 (6 bases). This CDR3 comprises 17 residues. Germline lookup yields CDR1 SGDLS and CDR2 YYNGEE. Deletions cut 1 base from V and 2 bases from J, with 17 bases between. In DNA, the CDR3 is TGTGCCAGCAGCGTAAGCGGAGGAGGGTCACACACAGATACGCAGTATTTT. Amino acids: CASSVSGGGSHTDTQYF.